These 32 T cell receptor beta chains originate from one sample sequenced in a study of cytomegalovirus exposure and HLA in healthy donors. The PCR had 60 Vbeta and 13 Jbeta primers. The method was immunoSEQ multiplex PCR; TCRdb's version includes in-frame clones alone and lacks a portion of them. Reported are 200,000 to 250,000 clones; the ten largest clones contain over 0.95%. Sequenced: PBMCs. The receptors derive from a girl aged 2 to 10 in good health and CMV-seropositive.

The chain is built from TRBV7-2 and TRBJ2-3; D perhaps matches TRBD2 (5 bases). Trimming took off 5 bases at V and 3 bases at J, with 15 bases between the two ends. The germline CDR1 and CDR2 sequences are SGHTA and FQGNSA. This CDR3 spans 15 amino acids. The CDR3 nucleotides are TGTGCCAGCAGCCCCCCGGGAACCCGAACAGATACGCAGTATTTT. Amino acids: CASSPPGTRTDTQYF.

This rearrangement joins TRBV6-5 to TRBJ2-7; TRBD2 agrees at 11 bases. The CDR3 runs to 15 residues. Looked up from germline, CDR1 is MNHEY and CDR2 is SVGAGI. J gave up 3 bases and V 6 bases, and 7 bases lay outside the gene matches. The CDR3 protein is CASSSPGTSGYEQYF. The DNA of the CDR3 is TGTGCCAGCAGCTCCCCTGGGACTAGCGGCTACGAGCAGTACTTC.

J is TRBJ1-2 and V is TRBV28, with 8 bases identical to TRBD1. The V segment lost 8 bases and the J segment 8 bases; nucleotides outside the gene matches: 7. Germline values: CDR1 MDHEN, CDR2 SYDVKM. The CDR3 spans 12 residues. The CDR3 here is CASWTGPTGYTF. The CDR3 bases are TGTGCCAGCTGGACAGGGCCGACCGGCTACACCTTC.

The chain uses TRBV9 and TRBJ1-1, with unresolved D. The CDR3 totals 13 residues. Germline V CDR1 and CDR2: SGDLS, YYNGEE. V was trimmed by 4 bases and J by 1 base, leaving 8 bases between them. CDR3 DNA sequence: TGTGCCAGCAGCCCCAGAGGGAACACTGAAGCTTTCTTT. Translating gives CASSPRGNTEAFF.

The J gene is TRBJ2-2, the V gene TRBV9; 10 bases fit TRBD1. Trimming cost V 4 bases and J 6 bases; bases outside gene matches: 9. Germline V gives CDR1 SGDLS, CDR2 YYNGEE. The CDR3 contains 16 residues. The CDR3 nucleotides read TGTGCCAGCAGCTCCGGGACAGGGGTAAAGGCCGGGGAGCTGTTTTTT. Protein: CASSSGTGVKAGELFF.

The chain uses TRBV15 and TRBJ2-1; 13 positions agree with TRBD2. V lost 0 bases, J lost 0 bases, and 8 bases stayed unmatched. CDR3 length: 20 amino acids. Per the germline V gene, CDR1 is LNHNV and CDR2 is YYDKDF (reference sequence). In nucleotides, the CDR3 is TGTGCCACCAGCAGAGAAAGGACTAGCGGGGGCGGTAGCTCCTACAATGAGCAGTTCTTC. This translates into CATSRERTSGGGSSYNEQFF.

The V and J genes are TRBV5-1 and TRBJ2-1, with TRBD2 matching over 11 bases. Germline CDR1 SGHRS, CDR2 YFSETQ. The CDR3 loop spans 16 amino acids. The V gene end was trimmed by 3 bases and the J gene end by 0 bases; junction bases not matched to a gene: 2. The CDR3 loop is CASSYSGRASYNEQFF. As DNA, the CDR3 is TGCGCCAGCAGCTATAGCGGGAGGGCCTCCTACAATGAGCAGTTCTTC.

V is TRBV11-2 and J is TRBJ2-1, with 11 bases matching TRBD2. From germline, CDR1 is SGHAT and CDR2 FQNNGV. The CDR3 loop spans 16 amino acids. The J segment lost 9 bases and the V segment lost 1 base, leaving 8 bases of the junction unmatched. CDR3 nucleotides: TGTGCCAGCAGCTTAGGGCTAGCGGGAGGCAAGGGTGAGCAGTTCTTC. It codes for CASSLGLAGGKGEQFF.

The chain employs TRBV6-5 and TRBJ2-3; 11 nucleotides agree with TRBD2. This CDR3 region has 15 residues. Losses at the gene ends were 5 bases for V and 0 bases for J; bases not matched to a gene: 1. Germline loops: CDR1 MNHEY, CDR2 SVGAGI. CDR3 region: CASSRTSGSTDTQYF. The CDR3 bases are TGTGCCAGCAGTCGGACTAGCGGGAGCACAGATACGCAGTATTTT.

The V gene is TRBV2, the J gene TRBJ2-1; 13 positions agree with TRBD2. V was pared by 0 bases and J by 0 bases, with 11 bases of the junction left unmatched. The CDR3 runs to 21 residues. The V gene's germline CDR1 is SNHLY and CDR2 FYNNEI. The CDR3 coding sequence is TGTGCCAGCAGTGAAGCTCGGGGACTAGCGGGATCTCGTTACTCCTACAATGAGCAGTTCTTC. Translation gives CASSEARGLAGSRYSYNEQFF.

V is TRBV5-4 and J is TRBJ1-2; tentative D call: TRBD1 (6 bases). The CDR3 runs 13 residues. Germline loops: CDR1 SGHNT, CDR2 YYREEE (reference sequence). Trimming left V 4 bases short and J 8 bases short, with 15 bases between. The CDR3 DNA follows: TGTGCCAGCAGCCTGACAGGACCCGGAGGCTACACCTTC. It codes for CASSLTGPGGYTF.

To note about this clone: The same CDR3 is also encoded by other DNA sequences in this sample. The chain uses TRBV7-9 and TRBJ2-3; D unclear. V gave up 3 bases and J gave up 2 bases, with 9 bases separating them. The CDR3 extends over 14 amino acids. Germline V gives CDR1 SEHNR, CDR2 FQNEAQ (reference sequence). CDR3 nucleotides: TGTGCCAGCAGCTTGGGCCAGTACACAGATACGCAGTATTTT. Protein: CASSLGQYTDTQYF.

The chain carries TRBV19 and TRBJ2-3, with 10 nucleotides matching TRBD2. Looked up from germline, CDR1 is LNHDA and CDR2 is SQIVND (reference sequence). J lost 1 base, V lost 2 bases, and 15 bases had no gene match. This CDR3 is 20 amino acids long. CDR3 DNA: TGTGCCAGTAGTATAAGGTTTGGAGAGCGGGAGGGCCTAGGCACAGATACGCAGTATTTT. Amino acid sequence: CASSIRFGEREGLGTDTQYF. Together with reference TRBV19 and TRBJ2-3, the CDR3 gives the full variable domain: DGGITQSPKYLFRKEGQNVTLSCEQNLNHDAMYWYRQDPGQGLRLIYYSQIVNDFQKGDIAEGYSVSREKKESFPLTVTSAQKNPTAFYLCASSIRFGEREGLGTDTQYFGPGTRLTVL.

This sequence joins TRBV6-4 and TRBJ2-1; TRBD2 matches at 10 bases. The germline gives CDR1 MRHNA, CDR2 SNTAGT. Losses at the gene ends were 2 bases for V and 6 bases for J; bases not matched to a gene: 1. The CDR3 sequence is 14 residues long. For the CDR3, the DNA is TGTGCCAGCAGTGACCCTAGCGGGAGCAATGAGCAGTTCTTC. Its translation is CASSDPSGSNEQFF.

The V and J genes are TRBV4-2 and TRBJ2-3; D uncertain. This CDR3 has 17 amino acids. From germline, CDR1 is LGHNA and CDR2 YNFKEQ. V was clipped by 0 bases and J by 0 bases, with 13 bases between them. CDR3: CASSQDLELQSTDTQYF. The CDR3 bases are TGTGCCAGCAGCCAAGATCTGGAGTTGCAAAGCACAGATACGCAGTATTTT.

This CDR3 is CASSFSGTGDEQYF. The CDR3 DNA is TGTGCCAGCAGCTTCTCCGGGACAGGCGACGAGCAGTACTTC. The chain uses TRBV5-4 and TRBJ2-7; TRBD1 aligns across 8 bases. CDR1 is SGHNT, CDR2 YYREEE, per germline (reference sequence). V lost 2 bases to trimming and J lost 5 bases; unmatched junction nucleotides: 6. There are 14 residues in the CDR3.

The genes are TRBV7-9 and TRBJ2-5, with 12 bases identical to TRBD2. This CDR3 contains 15 residues. Losses at the gene ends were 5 bases for V and 5 bases for J; bases not matched to a gene: 6. Germline assignment: CDR1 SEHNR and CDR2 FQNEAQ (reference sequence). CDR3 sequence: CASSAGLAGTETQYF. DNA for the CDR3: TGTGCCAGCAGCGCCGGACTAGCGGGAACGGAGACCCAGTACTTC.

V and J are TRBV20-1 and TRBJ2-7; D might be TRBD2 (6 bases). Trimming shortened V by 3 bases and J by 6 bases, and 9 bases separated the two germline ends. Per germline, CDR1 DFQATT and CDR2 SNEGSKA (reference sequence). The CDR3 has 11 residues. CDR3 DNA sequence: TGCAGTGCTAGGCGGGGAGCCGAGCAGTACTTC. This gives the protein CSARRGAEQYF.

V is TRBV28 and J is TRBJ2-7; TRBD2 aligns across 8 bases. The V gene's germline CDR1 is MDHEN and CDR2 SYDVKM. Trimming cost V 2 bases and J 3 bases; bases outside gene matches: 3. CDR3 length equals 14 residues. CDR3 nucleotides: TGTGCCAGCAGTTTAAGCGGGGGCGTCTACGAGCAGTACTTC. It translates to CASSLSGGVYEQYF.

V usage is TRBV6-5 and J usage is TRBJ1-5; possibly TRBD1 for D (6 bases). The CDR3 loop spans 15 amino acids. Trimming removed 0 bases from V and 4 bases from J, with 10 bases in between. The germline CDR1 and CDR2 sequences are MNHEY and SVGAGI. As DNA, the CDR3 is TGTGCCAGCAGTTACTCCTGGCAGGGGAATCAGCCCCAGCATTTT. It translates to CASSYSWQGNQPQHF.

The chain joins TRBV2 to TRBJ1-2; D is undetermined. V gave up 6 bases and J gave up 8 bases, with 10 bases separating them. The CDR3 length is 11 residues. The V gene's germline CDR1 is SNHLY and CDR2 FYNNEI. CDR3: CASRKTSGYTF. DNA for the CDR3: TGTGCCAGCAGGAAGACATCGGGCTACACCTTC.

This chain joins TRBV7-2 and TRBJ2-5, with 13 bases identical to TRBD2. The V gene's germline CDR1 is SGHTA and CDR2 FQGNSA. The CDR3 is 15 amino acids. The V segment lost 6 bases and the J segment 7 bases; nucleotides outside the gene matches: 8. The CDR3 region is CASRATSGRAVTQYF. CDR3 sequence (DNA): TGTGCCAGCAGAGCAACTAGCGGGAGGGCTGTGACCCAGTACTTC.

The genes are TRBV6-5 and TRBJ1-1; 9 bases are shared with TRBD1. CDR1 and CDR2 (germline): MNHEY, SVGAGI. The junction had 10 bases not matched to a gene; V was cut back by 6 bases and J by 8 bases. The CDR3 consists of 14 residues. This CDR3 reads CASSSTGQGKEAFF. In DNA, the CDR3 is TGTGCCAGCAGCTCTACGGGACAGGGCAAAGAAGCTTTCTTT.

The genes are TRBV10-1 and TRBJ1-1; D is perhaps TRBD1 (6 bases). Trimming removed 0 bases at V and 1 base at J, with 6 bases between. The length of the CDR3 is 14 residues. Germline-derived CDR1 and CDR2 are WNHNN and SYGVQD (reference sequence). The CDR3 nucleotides read TGCGCCAGCAGTGAGTCGGGACAGAACACTGAAGCTTTCTTT. Its translation is CASSESGQNTEAFF.

This chain connects TRBV28 to TRBJ2-7, with D possibly being TRBD1 (5 bases). From germline, CDR1 is MDHEN and CDR2 SYDVKM. The ends were cut back, 5 bases at V and 0 bases at J, with 14 bases in the middle. This CDR3 has 15 residues. The CDR3 DNA sequence: TGTGCCAGCAGTCCCCGGAAGACAGCCTCCTACGAGCAGTACTTC. Its protein product is CASSPRKTASYEQYF.

This chain links TRBV5-1 with TRBJ1-1; tentatively, D is TRBD1 (6 bases). CDR3 length: 13 residues. The germline V gene has CDR1 SGHRS and CDR2 YFSETQ. Trimming took off 4 bases at V and 7 bases at J, with 14 bases between the two ends. Written as DNA, the CDR3 is TGCGCCAGCAGCCCGGACAGATGGCATGAAGCTTTCTTT. It codes for CASSPDRWHEAFF. The variable domain in full, with the rest retrieved from reference TRBV5-1 and TRBJ1-1, is KAGVTQTPRYLIKTRGQQVTLSCSPISGHRSVSWYQQTPGQGLQFLFEYFSETQRNKGNFPGRFSGRQFSNSRSEMNVSTLELGDSALYLCASSPDRWHEAFFGQGTRLTVV.

The chain carries TRBV27 and TRBJ2-7; 13 bases match TRBD2. The CDR3 runs to 16 residues. CDR1 MNHEY and CDR2 SMNVEV come from the germline V gene (reference sequence). J gave up 4 bases and V 1 base, and 4 bases lay outside the gene matches. CDR3 bases: TGTGCCAGCAGTTTATTGGGACTAGCGGGACATTACGAGCAGTACTTC. Amino acid sequence: CASSLLGLAGHYEQYF.

The genes are TRBV5-1 and TRBJ2-7, with D possibly TRBD1 on 6 matching bases. CDR3 length: 16 amino acids. The V end was cut by 2 bases, the J end by 5 bases, with 20 bases between. The V gene's germline CDR1 is SGHRS and CDR2 YFSETQ. The CDR3 is CASSFNTGQGTHEQYF. CDR3 DNA sequence: TGCGCCAGCAGCTTCAATACGGGGCAGGGGACCCACGAGCAGTACTTC.

V usage is TRBV28 and J usage is TRBJ1-5; D might be TRBD1 (6 bases). Trimming removed 11 bases at V and 3 bases at J, with 17 bases between. CDR1 MDHEN and CDR2 SYDVKM come from the germline V gene. The CDR3 sequence is 14 residues long. In DNA form, the CDR3 reads TGTGCCTCTAGAGTGGACAGACCCAATCAGCCCCAGCATTTT. This sequence encodes CASRVDRPNQPQHF.

This chain joins TRBV6-5 and TRBJ2-2; 10 bases are a match to TRBD1. This CDR3 comprises 16 residues. Germline assignment: CDR1 MNHEY and CDR2 SVGAGI. V shed 4 bases and J 4 bases; nucleotides not matched to a gene: 6. The DNA of the CDR3 is TGTGCCAGCAGTTTCCCCGGGACAGGGGTCACCGGGGAGCTGTTTTTT. Its translation: CASSFPGTGVTGELFF.

The V gene is TRBV27, the J gene TRBJ2-3, with D tentatively TRBD1 (6 bases). V shed 5 bases and J shed 1 base, with 13 bases lying between them. The CDR3 runs to 15 residues. Germline CDR1 reads MNHEY; CDR2 reads SMNVEV (reference sequence). Written as DNA, the CDR3 is TGTGCCAGCAGTCCGGACCGGACAGGCACAGATACGCAGTATTTT. This sequence encodes CASSPDRTGTDTQYF.

This chain joins TRBV21-1 and TRBJ2-3; the table's D call, TRBD2, has no DNA check behind it. TRBV21-1 represents a pseudogene. CDR3 length: 16 amino acids. The CDR3 region is CASSNGRVSSTDTQYF. The DNA for the CDR3 is TGTGCCAGCAGCAACGGCCGGGTCTCTAGCACAGATACGCAGTATTTT.